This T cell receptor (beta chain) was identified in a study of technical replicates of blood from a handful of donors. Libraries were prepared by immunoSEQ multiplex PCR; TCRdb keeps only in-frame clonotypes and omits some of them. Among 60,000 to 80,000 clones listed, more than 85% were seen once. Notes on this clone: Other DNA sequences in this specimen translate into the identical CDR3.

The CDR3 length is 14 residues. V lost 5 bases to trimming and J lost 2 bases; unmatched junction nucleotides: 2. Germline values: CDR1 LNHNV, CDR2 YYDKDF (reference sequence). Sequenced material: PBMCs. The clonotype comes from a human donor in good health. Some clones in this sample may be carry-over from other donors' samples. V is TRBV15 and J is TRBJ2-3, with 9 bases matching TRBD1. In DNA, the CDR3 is TGTGCCACCAGCCGGGACAGGGTCACAGATACGCAGTATTTT. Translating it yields CATSRDRVTDTQYF.